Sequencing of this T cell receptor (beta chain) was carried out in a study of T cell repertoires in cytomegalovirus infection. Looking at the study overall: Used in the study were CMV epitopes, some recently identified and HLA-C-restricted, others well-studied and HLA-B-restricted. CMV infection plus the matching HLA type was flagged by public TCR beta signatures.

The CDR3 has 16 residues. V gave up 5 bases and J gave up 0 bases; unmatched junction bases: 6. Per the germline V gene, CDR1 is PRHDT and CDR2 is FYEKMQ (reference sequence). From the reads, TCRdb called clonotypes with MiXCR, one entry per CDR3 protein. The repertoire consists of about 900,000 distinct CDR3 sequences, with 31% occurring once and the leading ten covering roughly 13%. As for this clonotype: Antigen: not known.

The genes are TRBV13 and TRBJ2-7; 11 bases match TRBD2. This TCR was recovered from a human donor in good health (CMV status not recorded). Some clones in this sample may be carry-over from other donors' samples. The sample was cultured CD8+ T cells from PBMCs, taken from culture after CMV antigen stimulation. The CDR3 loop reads CASSDRLAGSSYEQYF. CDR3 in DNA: TGTGCCAGCAGCGATAGACTAGCGGGGAGCTCCTACGAGCAGTACTTC.